The 10 T cell receptor beta chains below all came from one sample that was sequenced in a study of read filtering for tumor transcriptome and immune sequencing (dated by TCRdb to the early 2020s). This sample was sequenced with an Illumina HiSeq 4000. TCR libraries were constructed from roughly 400 ng RNA using the Immunoverse kit, and molecular barcoded adaptors covering alpha/delta and beta/gamma chains were employed. TCRdb took the public reads, trimmed them with fastp at Q25, ran MiXCR for clone calling and kept in-frame beta chains. All rows with the same CDR3 protein become a single entry with the most common DNA and genes. The sample data list more than 55,000 distinct CDR3 sequences, and roughly 20% of these were observed just once. Of the sample, approximately 17% is held by the ten largest clones. Sequences were obtained from a population of CD138-negative cells sorted from bone marrow. According to the study, the label for this sample's cell subset or site signals: bone marrow mononuclear cells depleted of CD138+ plasma/myeloma cells by negative magnetic selection. The receptors come from a donor at least 40 years old with multiple myeloma.

This clonotype was observed a handful of times. This rearrangement joins TRBV5-1 to TRBJ1-2; 7 positions agree with TRBD1. The CDR3 is 12 residues long. The V gene's germline CDR1 is SGHRS and CDR2 YFSETQ. V dropped 3 bases and J dropped 6; count of bases not matched to a gene: 2. The CDR3 DNA is TGCGCCAGCAGCTCAGGGGGACATGGCTACACCTTC. This sequence encodes CASSSGGHGYTF.

In this sample, this clonotype turned up once. A single base separates this from a much larger clone, so it may be a read error. The chain recombines TRBV7-3 with TRBJ2-3, with D unresolved. The CDR3 totals 13 residues. CDR1 is SGHTA, CDR2 FQGTGA, per germline. CDR3 in DNA: TGTGCCAACAGCTTAAGACGCACAGATACGCTGTATTTT. The encoded protein is CANSLRRTDTLYF.

Concerning this clonotype: One base separates it from a far larger clone, so it is likely a read error. The rearrangement joins TRBV7-3 to TRBJ2-5, with a possible D match to TRBD1 (6 bases). Germline CDR1 SGHTA, CDR2 FQGTGA. The CDR3 is 13 amino acids. V lost 8 bases and J 2 bases, leaving 12 bases between the germline ends. This CDR3 reads CASGSGQQETQYF. In nucleotides, the CDR3 is TGTGCCAGCGGCTCAGGACAGCAAGAGACCCAGTACTTC.

This chain joins TRBV2 and TRBJ2-7; D is possibly TRBD1 (5 bases). Trimming pared 4 bases from V and 0 bases from J, leaving 16 bases between. Germline V gives CDR1 SNHLY, CDR2 FYNNEI. The CDR3 sequence is 16 residues long. The CDR3 region is CASSAIRTRSSYEQYF. The DNA of the CDR3 is TGTGCCAGCAGTGCTATCCGGACACGTTCCTCCTACGAGCAGTACTTC.

V and J are TRBV7-3 and TRBJ1-5; the match to TRBD1 covers 7 bases. The CDR3 spans 21 residues. The V gene end was trimmed by 3 bases and the J gene end by 4 bases; junction bases not matched to a gene: 24. Germline CDR1 reads SGHTA; CDR2 reads FQGTGA. The CDR3 reads CASSFGGWSPPGQRINQPQHF. CDR3 in DNA: TGTGCCAGCAGCTTCGGGGGTTGGTCCCCCCCGGGACAGAGAATTAATCAGCCCCAGCATTTT.

This clonotype was seen only once. Since a much larger clone is just one base distant, this may be a read error. V gene TRBV12-3 or TRBV12-4 combines with J gene TRBJ1-5; maybe TRBD1 (6 bases). The CDR3 length is 15 residues. The V end was cut by 7 bases, the J end by 6 bases, with 19 bases between. The CDR3 loop reads CASTLGGAGSQPQHF. The CDR3 DNA reads as TGTGCCAGCACCCTGGGGGGGGCCGGGAGTCAGCCCCAGCATTTT.

In its sample, this clonotype was seen many times. V gene TRBV28 combines with J gene TRBJ1-5; no definite D call. The CDR3 extends over 14 amino acids. Trimming cost V 2 bases and J 6 bases, with 11 bases left between them. Looked up from germline, CDR1 is MDHEN and CDR2 is SYDVKM. The CDR3: CASSLLRGIQPQHF. The CDR3 region has the DNA TGTGCCAGCAGTTTACTTCGGGGAATTCAGCCCCAGCATTTT.

Turning to this clonotype: Being one base from a much bigger clone, this may be a read error. This chain joins TRBV7-9 and TRBJ2-3; 7 bases line up with TRBD2. Per the germline V gene, CDR1 is SEHNR and CDR2 is FQNEAQ (reference sequence). This CDR3 comprises 15 residues. The CDR3 loop reads CASSLANTGGDTQCF. As DNA, the CDR3 is TGTGCCAGCAGCTTAGCTAATACGGGAGGAGATACGCAGTGTTTT.

This clonotype was seen ten or more times. The genes are TRBV20-1 and TRBJ2-5; D unclear. The V gene's germline CDR1 is DFQATT and CDR2 SNEGSKA (reference sequence). V was cut by 2 bases and J by 5 bases, with 15 bases left in between. This CDR3 is 14 amino acids long. CDR3 nucleotide sequence: TGCAGTGCTAGAAGGCGTAATACATGGGAGACCCAGTACTTC. Protein: CSARRRNTWETQYF.

With respect to this clonotype: This clone may be a read error of a much larger clone one base away. The J gene is TRBJ2-3, the V gene TRBV24-1, with 9 bases fitting TRBD2. With 6 bases clipped from V and 1 base from J, the junction kept 10 bases outside the gene matches. The CDR3 consists of 17 residues. CDR1 KGHDR and CDR2 SFDVKD come from the germline V gene. The CDR3 region has the DNA TGTGCCACCAGTCCGACAGGGACTAGCCAAGGCACAGATACGCAGTATTTT. This translates into CATSPTGTSQGTDTQYF.